This TCR beta chain appears in the sequencing data of a study of neurological immune-mediated disorders. This clonotype was seen repeatedly, ten times or more. Germline V CDR1 and CDR2: KGHSH, LQKENI. Trimming removed 3 bases from V and 9 bases from J, with 15 bases in between. The CDR3 consists of 14 residues. Each CDR3 protein is one row after TCRdb ran MiXCR on the 5' RACE reads. This sample has 30,000 or so distinct CDR3 sequences, with 4% found just once. The V and J genes are TRBV18 and TRBJ2-1, with D maybe TRBD1 (5 bases). Input material: CD4+ T cells from blood. The receptor comes from a woman aged 35 to 49 in good health. CDR3 residues: CASSPGFQGPEQFF. Written as DNA, the CDR3 is TGTGCCAGCTCACCGGGGTTTCAGGGCCCTGAGCAGTTCTTC.